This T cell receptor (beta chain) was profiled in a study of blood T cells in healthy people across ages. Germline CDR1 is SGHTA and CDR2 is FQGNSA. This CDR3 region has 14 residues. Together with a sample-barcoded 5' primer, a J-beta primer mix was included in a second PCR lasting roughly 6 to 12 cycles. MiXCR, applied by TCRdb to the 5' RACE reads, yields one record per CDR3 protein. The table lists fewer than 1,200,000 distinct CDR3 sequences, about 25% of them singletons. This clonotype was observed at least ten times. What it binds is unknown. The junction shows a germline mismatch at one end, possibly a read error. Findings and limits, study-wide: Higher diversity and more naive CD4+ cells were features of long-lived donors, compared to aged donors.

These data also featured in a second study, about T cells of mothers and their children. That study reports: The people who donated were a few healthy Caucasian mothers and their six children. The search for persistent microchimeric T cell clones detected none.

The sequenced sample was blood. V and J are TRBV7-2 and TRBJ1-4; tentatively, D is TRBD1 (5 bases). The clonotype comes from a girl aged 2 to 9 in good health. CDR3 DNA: TGCGCCAGCAGCTTGGGACGGAATAATGAAAAACTGTTTTTT. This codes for CASSLGRNNEKLFF.